The 32 T cell receptor beta chains below all came from one sample that was sequenced in a study of cytomegalovirus exposure and HLA in healthy donors. The study ran its PCR with 60 Vbeta and 13 Jbeta primers. The assay was immunoSEQ multiplex PCR, and TCRdb's table has in-frame clones only and misses some. The sample yields 210,000 or so clones, 70% to 85% seen once. Source material: PBMCs. These receptor sequences come from a girl aged 2 to 10 in good health and CMV-seronegative.

This clone has just a few counts. The sample contains more than one DNA sequence encoding this CDR3. The chain links TRBV11-2 to TRBJ1-1; no clear D gene. The CDR3 is 12 residues long. Trimming cost V 1 base and J 6 bases, with 6 bases left between them. Germline loops: CDR1 SGHAT, CDR2 FQNNGV. This CDR3 is CASSLVRAEAFF. The CDR3 DNA reads as TGTGCCAGCAGCTTAGTGAGGGCTGAAGCTTTCTTT.

This clone was seen a single time. J is TRBJ1-1 and V is TRBV11-2; TRBD1 agrees at 11 bases. Per the germline V gene, CDR1 is SGHAT and CDR2 is FQNNGV. The junction had 4 bases not matched to a gene; V was cut back by 5 bases and J by 11 bases. The CDR3 contains 12 residues. Here the CDR3 reads CASSRDRGRAFF. In nucleotides, the CDR3 is TGTGCCAGCAGCCGGGACAGGGGGAGGGCTTTCTTT.

This chain links TRBV19 with TRBJ2-2; D remains unclear. CDR1 is LNHDA, CDR2 SQIVND, per germline (reference sequence). The CDR3 consists of 15 residues. V was trimmed by 3 bases and J by 2 bases, leaving 10 bases between them. CDR3 in amino acids: CASSIGGGNTGELFF. For the CDR3, the DNA is TGTGCCAGTAGTATCGGCGGCGGAAACACCGGGGAGCTGTTTTTT.

This clone was detected once. Other DNA sequences from this sample encode an identical CDR3 as well. The V call is TRBV25-1, the J call TRBJ1-1; no definite D call. V gave up 4 bases and J gave up 1 base, with 4 bases separating them. The CDR3 is 12 amino acids. The germline V gene encodes CDR1 MGHDK and CDR2 SYGVNS. CDR3 sequence reads: CASSARNTEAFF. The CDR3, as DNA: TGTGCCAGCAGTGCCAGGAACACTGAAGCTTTCTTT.

The J gene is TRBJ2-7, the V gene TRBV4-1; 10 bases align to TRBD2. The CDR3 length is 15 residues. The V and J ends lost 3 bases and 2 bases, in that order; junction bases with no gene match: 4. CDR1 and CDR2 (germline): MGHRA, YSYEKL. CDR3 DNA: TGCGCCAGCAGCCATGGACTAGCGGCAACCTACGAGCAGTACTTC. It translates to CASSHGLAATYEQYF.

The genes are TRBV5-1 and TRBJ2-3; the D gene is possibly TRBD1 (7 bases). V gave up 4 bases and J gave up 5 bases, with 20 bases separating them. Per the germline V gene, CDR1 is SGHRS and CDR2 is YFSETQ. This CDR3 has 16 amino acids. CDR3 nucleotide sequence: TGCGCCAGCAGCAGAGAACCGGGCCAGGGGGGAGATACGCAGTATTTT. It is translated as CASSREPGQGGDTQYF.

This clone was seen more than once but under ten times. The rearrangement joins TRBV6-5 to TRBJ1-5, with D uncertain. The CDR3 extends over 13 amino acids. Trimming cost V 5 bases and J 3 bases, with 8 bases left between them. The germline V gene encodes CDR1 MNHEY and CDR2 SVGAGI. The CDR3: CASSAGNNQPQHF. CDR3 coding DNA: TGTGCCAGCAGTGCTGGCAACAATCAGCCCCAGCATTTT.

The chain recombines TRBV2 with TRBJ2-5; TRBD1 matches at 11 bases. Germline V lookup: CDR1 SNHLY, CDR2 FYNNEI. Losses at the gene ends were 7 bases for V and 4 bases for J; bases not matched to a gene: 5. CDR3 length: 14 residues. The CDR3 bases are TGTGCCAGCACTGTGGACAGGGGGCGAGAGACCCAGTACTTC. Amino acid sequence: CASTVDRGRETQYF.

V and J are TRBV5-1 and TRBJ2-1; D perhaps matches TRBD2 (6 bases). The CDR3 contains 19 residues. The V gene lost 5 bases and the J gene lost 4 bases, with 28 bases spanning the gap. CDR1 and CDR2 (germline): SGHRS, YFSETQ. CDR3 nucleotide sequence: TGCGCCAGCAGTTCTTTCAGCACCACCGGGACTCTAACTTACAATGAGCAGTTCTTC. It codes for CASSSFSTTGTLTYNEQFF.

This clone was observed a few times. The CDR3 sequence is CASSVGDRGYEQYF. The CDR3 coding sequence is TGTGCCAGCAGCGTAGGGGACAGGGGGTACGAGCAGTACTTC. The V gene is TRBV9, the J gene TRBJ2-7, with 11 bases matching TRBD1. Trimming cost V 0 bases and J 4 bases; bases outside gene matches: 0. Germline-derived CDR1 and CDR2 are SGDLS and YYNGEE. This CDR3 comprises 14 residues.

The chain recombines TRBV2 with TRBJ1-2; no reliable D call. V was pared by 6 bases and J by 4 bases, with 6 bases between. CDR1 SNHLY and CDR2 FYNNEI come from the germline V gene. The CDR3 covers 11 residues. The CDR3 coding sequence is TGTGCCAGCAGCGAGAGCTATGGCTACACCTTC. This sequence encodes CASSESYGYTF.

There are a few counts of this clone. The chain employs TRBV6-5 and TRBJ2-2, with a tentative D call TRBD1 (6 bases). CDR1 is MNHEY and CDR2 is SVGAGI in the germline V gene. The CDR3 is 13 residues long. With 6 bases removed from V and 6 bases from J, the gap between germline ends came to 11 bases. The DNA for the CDR3 is TGTGCCAGCAGGCAACAGGGTTCCGGGGAGCTGTTTTTT. This encodes CASRQQGSGELFF.

This clone was seen once. The chain combines TRBV19 with TRBJ1-5; the match to TRBD1 covers 11 bases. CDR3 length equals 19 residues. V lost 5 bases, J lost 2 bases, and 14 bases stayed unmatched. CDR1 and CDR2 from the germline V gene are LNHDA and SQIVND (reference sequence). The CDR3 region has the DNA TGTGCCAGTAGTTCCGCCGGGACAGGGGGTGATAGGGGCAATCAGCCCCAGCATTTT. It encodes CASSSAGTGGDRGNQPQHF.

The chain recombines TRBV9 with TRBJ2-1; TRBD2 aligns across 10 bases. Germline CDR1 reads SGDLS; CDR2 reads YYNGEE. CDR3 length: 17 amino acids. The junction had 9 bases not matched to a gene; V was cut back by 2 bases and J by 4 bases. The CDR3 bases are TGTGCCAGCAGCGTCACGACTAGCGGGCCCTATTACAATGAGCAGTTCTTC. Its protein is CASSVTTSGPYYNEQFF. Full variable domain (missing parts from reference TRBV9 and TRBJ2-1): DSGVTQTPKHLITATGQRVTLRCSPRSGDLSVYWYQQSLDQGLQFLIQYYNGEERAKGNILERFSAQQFPDLHSELNLSSLELGDSALYFCASSVTTSGPYYNEQFFGPGTRLTVL.

The chain couples TRBV4-1 to TRBJ1-2; D unclear. This CDR3 has 18 residues. V was pared by 0 bases and J by 5 bases, with 22 bases between. Per the germline V gene, CDR1 is MGHRA and CDR2 is YSYEKL. CDR3 DNA: TGCGCCAGCAGCCAAGATAGCGCTCGAGTACAGAATCCATATGGCTACACCTTC. Amino acid sequence: CASSQDSARVQNPYGYTF.

The rearrangement uses TRBV20-1 and TRBJ1-2; D ambiguous. The V gene's germline CDR1 is DFQATT and CDR2 SNEGSKA (reference sequence). Trimming shortened V by 4 bases and J by 8 bases, and 11 bases separated the two germline ends. CDR3 length: 11 amino acids. The CDR3 bases are TGCAGTGCTATGCTCGGAGGAGGCTACACCTTC. This sequence encodes CSAMLGGGYTF.

This clone was picked up a small number of times. This chain joins TRBV27 and TRBJ2-7, with TRBD2 identical over 9 bases. The CDR3 runs to 16 residues. V was pared by 3 bases and J by 3 bases, with 9 bases of the junction left unmatched. Germline V lookup: CDR1 MNHEY, CDR2 SMNVEV (reference sequence). CDR3: CASSFFQAGGNYEQYF. In DNA, the CDR3 is TGTGCCAGCAGTTTCTTCCAAGCGGGAGGAAACTACGAGCAGTACTTC.

V is TRBV4-2 and J is TRBJ2-2; a possible D gene is TRBD1 (5 bases). Trimming took 1 base from V and 0 from J, leaving 6 bases between them. This CDR3 is 15 amino acids long. Germline CDR1 reads LGHNA; CDR2 reads YNFKEQ. CDR3 DNA: TGTGCCAGCAGCCAAGCGACAGCGAACACCGGGGAGCTGTTTTTT. Translated, it gives CASSQATANTGELFF.

The CDR3 reads CASSVGQGHQPQHF. DNA for the CDR3: TGTGCCAGCAGTGTCGGACAAGGGCATCAGCCCCAGCATTTT. The rearrangement links TRBV2 to TRBJ1-5; D possibly corresponds to TRBD1 (5 bases). Between the trimmed V and J ends, which lost 4 bases and 5 bases, there was a span of 12 bases. Germline values: CDR1 SNHLY, CDR2 FYNNEI. The CDR3 length is 14 residues.

The CDR3 sequence is CASSQAPNIAYEQYF. The CDR3 coding sequence is TGTGCCAGCAGCCAAGCCCCTAATATTGCCTACGAGCAGTACTTC. The V gene is TRBV4-2, the J gene TRBJ2-7; D unclear. Germline V gives CDR1 LGHNA, CDR2 YNFKEQ. CDR3 length: 15 amino acids. V was trimmed by 1 base and J by 2 bases, leaving 12 bases between them.

The gene calls are TRBV10-3 and TRBJ2-2; 10 bases map to TRBD1. The germline V gene encodes CDR1 ENHRY and CDR2 SYGVKD. This CDR3 has 16 amino acids. Trimming removed 10 bases from V and 3 bases from J; junction bases left unmatched: 11. The CDR3 DNA reads TGTGCCACCAAATTACGGGACAGGGGTTACACCGGGGAGCTGTTTTTT. This translates into CATKLRDRGYTGELFF.

In this sample, this clone turned up a few times. This chain links TRBV29-1 with TRBJ2-2; D not resolved. Germline-derived CDR1 and CDR2 are SQVTM and ANQGSEA. The ends were cut back, 0 bases at V and 2 bases at J, with 10 bases in the middle. The CDR3 spans 15 residues. The CDR3 nucleotides read TGCAGCGTTGAAGATGCACTGAGAAACACCGGGGAGCTGTTTTTT. Translated: CSVEDALRNTGELFF.

The chain employs TRBV29-1 and TRBJ2-1; TRBD2 agrees at 9 bases. Germline V CDR1 and CDR2: SQVTM, ANQGSEA. The trim removed 7 bases at V and 2 bases at J, leaving 3 bases unmatched. The CDR3 runs to 13 residues. The CDR3 coding sequence is TGCAGCGCGAGCGGGGGGACCTACAATGAGCAGTTCTTC. Its protein is CSASGGTYNEQFF.

V usage is TRBV15 and J usage is TRBJ2-2; the D is unclear. From germline, CDR1 is LNHNV and CDR2 YYDKDF (reference sequence). There are 14 residues in the CDR3. V was cut by 1 base and J by 7 bases, with 10 bases left in between. As DNA, the CDR3 is TGTGCCACCAGCAGAGTGGAGTACTTCGGGGAGCTGTTTTTT. It yields the protein CATSRVEYFGELFF.

The chain joins TRBV27 to TRBJ2-3; 9 bases are a match to TRBD1. CDR1 is MNHEY and CDR2 is SMNVEV in the germline V gene (reference sequence). This CDR3 has 17 amino acids. Trimming cost V 6 bases and J 0 bases; bases outside gene matches: 10. The CDR3 protein is CASRSIVGTGSTDTQYF. Written as DNA, the CDR3 is TGTGCCAGCAGAAGTATTGTCGGGACAGGGAGCACAGATACGCAGTATTTT.

The chain combines TRBV5-1 with TRBJ2-2, with TRBD2 identical over 9 bases. Germline V gene data show CDR1 as SGHRS and CDR2 as YFSETQ. This CDR3 is built from 23 residues. V trimming: 1 base; J trimming: 6 bases; junction bases outside the gene matches: 28. DNA of the CDR3: TGCGCCAGCAGCTTGTGGATTCAGGAGCGAGGCGGGGGGGCCATAGTTGGTGCCGGGGAGCTGTTTTTT. As protein: CASSLWIQERGGGAIVGAGELFF.

The V and J genes are TRBV9 and TRBJ1-6; D is perhaps TRBD1 (6 bases). The V end lost 0 bases, the J end lost 9 bases, and 13 bases lay between the germline ends. Germline V gene lookup returns CDR1 SGDLS and CDR2 YYNGEE. The CDR3 is made up of 15 amino acids. CDR3 residues: CASSVAGQTPSPLHF. The CDR3 DNA sequence: TGTGCCAGCAGCGTAGCCGGACAGACTCCTTCACCCCTCCACTTT.

This chain links TRBV15 with TRBJ2-4; perhaps TRBD2 as D (6 bases). Trimming left V 4 bases short and J 1 base short, with 11 bases between. The germline gives CDR1 LNHNV, CDR2 YYDKDF (reference sequence). This CDR3 spans 15 amino acids. CDR3 amino acids: CATSKVGRAKNIQYF. Here the CDR3 DNA reads TGTGCCACCAGCAAAGTGGGGAGGGCCAAAAACATTCAGTACTTC.

This rearrangement joins TRBV4-2 to TRBJ2-5; TRBD2 aligns across 9 bases. CDR1 and CDR2 (germline): LGHNA, YNFKEQ. This CDR3 has 15 amino acids. J lost 2 bases, V lost 1 base, and 2 bases had no gene match. Written as DNA, the CDR3 is TGTGCCAGCAGCCAAGGACTAGCGGATCAAGAGACCCAGTACTTC. This sequence encodes CASSQGLADQETQYF.

The rearrangement links TRBV10-2 to TRBJ2-7; perhaps TRBD1 as D (6 bases). The CDR3 loop spans 13 amino acids. Between the trimmed V and J ends, which lost 3 bases and 5 bases, there was a span of 11 bases. In germline, CDR1 is WSHSY, CDR2 SAAADI. The DNA of the CDR3 is TGCGCCAGCAGTGAATCCAGGGGTCACGAGCAGTACTTC. Translated: CASSESRGHEQYF.

This clone was counted between two and nine times. This rearrangement joins TRBV27 to TRBJ1-1; D might be TRBD1 (6 bases). Germline assignment: CDR1 MNHEY and CDR2 SMNVEV (reference sequence). V was pared by 4 bases and J by 6 bases, with 18 bases between. CDR3 size: 15 residues. The CDR3 is CASSSHGGGEAEAFF. As DNA, the CDR3 is TGTGCCAGCAGTTCCCACGGAGGGGGGGAAGCTGAAGCTTTCTTT.

This clone was counted a few times. CDR3 bases: TGTGCCAGCAGTCCGAGGGAGAACACTGAAGCTTTCTTT. Translation: CASSPRENTEAFF. This chain links TRBV6-1 with TRBJ1-1; D unclear. This CDR3 is built from 13 residues. Germline assignment: CDR1 MNHNS and CDR2 SASEGT. V was cut by 5 bases and J by 1 base, with 8 bases left in between.